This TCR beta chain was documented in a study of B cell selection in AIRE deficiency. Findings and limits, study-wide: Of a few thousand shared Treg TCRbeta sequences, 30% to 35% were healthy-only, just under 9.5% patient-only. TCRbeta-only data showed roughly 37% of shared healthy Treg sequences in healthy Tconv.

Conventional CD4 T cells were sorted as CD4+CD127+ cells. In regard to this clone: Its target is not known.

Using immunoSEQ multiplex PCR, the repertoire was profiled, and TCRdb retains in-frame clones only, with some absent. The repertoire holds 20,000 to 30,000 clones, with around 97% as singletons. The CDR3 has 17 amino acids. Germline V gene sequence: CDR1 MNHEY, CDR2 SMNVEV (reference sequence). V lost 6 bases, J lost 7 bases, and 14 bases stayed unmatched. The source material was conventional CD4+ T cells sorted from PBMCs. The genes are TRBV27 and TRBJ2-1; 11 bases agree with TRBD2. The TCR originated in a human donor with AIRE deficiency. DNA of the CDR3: TGTGCCAGCAGAAGGCTAGCGGGAGGTCGCACGGGGAATGAGCAGTTCTTC. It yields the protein CASRRLAGGRTGNEQFF.